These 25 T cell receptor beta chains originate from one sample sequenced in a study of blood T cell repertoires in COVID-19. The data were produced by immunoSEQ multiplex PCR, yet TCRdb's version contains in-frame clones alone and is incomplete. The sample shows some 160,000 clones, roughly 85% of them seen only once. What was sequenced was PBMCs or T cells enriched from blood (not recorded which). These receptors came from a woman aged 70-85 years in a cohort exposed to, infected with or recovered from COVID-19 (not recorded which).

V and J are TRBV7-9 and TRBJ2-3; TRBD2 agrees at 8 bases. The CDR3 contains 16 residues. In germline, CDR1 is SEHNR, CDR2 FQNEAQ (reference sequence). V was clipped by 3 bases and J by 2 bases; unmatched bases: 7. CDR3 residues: CASSFLAGGTTDTQYF. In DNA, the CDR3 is TGTGCCAGCAGCTTCTTGGCGGGAGGAACCACAGATACGCAGTATTTT. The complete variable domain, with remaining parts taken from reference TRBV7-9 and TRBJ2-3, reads DTGVSQNPRHKITKRGQNVTFRCDPISEHNRLYWYRQTLGQGPEFLTYFQNEAQLEKSRLLSDRFSAERPKGSFSTLEIQRTEQGDSAMYLCASSFLAGGTTDTQYFGPGTRLTVL.

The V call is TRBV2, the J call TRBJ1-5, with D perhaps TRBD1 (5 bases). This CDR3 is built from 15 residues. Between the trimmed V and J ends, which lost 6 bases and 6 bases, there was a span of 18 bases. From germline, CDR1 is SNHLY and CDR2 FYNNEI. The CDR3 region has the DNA TGTGCCAGCAGATCGGACGCGGGGACGGGTCAGCCCCAGCATTTT. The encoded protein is CASRSDAGTGQPQHF.

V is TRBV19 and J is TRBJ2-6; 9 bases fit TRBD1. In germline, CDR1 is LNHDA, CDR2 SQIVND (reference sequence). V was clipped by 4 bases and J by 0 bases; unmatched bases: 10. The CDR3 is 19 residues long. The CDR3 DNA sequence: TGTGCCAGTAGTAATACTATGGGACAGGGCTTCTCTGGGGCCAACGTCCTGACTTTC. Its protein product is CASSNTMGQGFSGANVLTF.

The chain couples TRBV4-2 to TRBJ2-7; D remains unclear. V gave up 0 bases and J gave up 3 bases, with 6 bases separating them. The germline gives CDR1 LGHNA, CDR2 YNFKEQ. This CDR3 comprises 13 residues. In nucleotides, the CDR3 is TGTGCCAGCAGCCAAGAGCGGAGCTACGAGCAGTACTTC. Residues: CASSQERSYEQYF.

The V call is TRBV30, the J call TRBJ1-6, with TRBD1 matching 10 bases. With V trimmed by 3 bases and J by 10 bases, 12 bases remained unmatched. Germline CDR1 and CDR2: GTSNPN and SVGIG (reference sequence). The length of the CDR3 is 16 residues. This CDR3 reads CAWSTGTGVGPSPLHF. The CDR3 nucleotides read TGTGCCTGGAGCACCGGGACAGGGGTGGGGCCATCACCCCTCCACTTT.

CDR3 bases: TGTGCCAGCAGCTTGGTAGCGGAGGTCACAGATACGCAGTATTTT. It is translated as CASSLVAEVTDTQYF. V is TRBV5-6 and J is TRBJ2-3; possibly TRBD2 for D (6 bases). Germline V lookup: CDR1 SGHDT, CDR2 YYEEEE. V was pared by 0 bases and J by 2 bases, with 10 bases between. The CDR3 contains 15 residues.

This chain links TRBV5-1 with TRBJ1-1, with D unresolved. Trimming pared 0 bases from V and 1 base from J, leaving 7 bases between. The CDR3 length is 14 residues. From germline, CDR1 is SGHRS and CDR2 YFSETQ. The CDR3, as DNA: TGCGCCAGCAGCTTGGACGCAGGGAACACTGAAGCTTTCTTT. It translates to CASSLDAGNTEAFF.

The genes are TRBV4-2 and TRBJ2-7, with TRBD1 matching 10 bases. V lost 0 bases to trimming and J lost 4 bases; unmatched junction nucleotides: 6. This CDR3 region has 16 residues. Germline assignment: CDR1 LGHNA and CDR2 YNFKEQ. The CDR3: CASSQDRTDRGYEQYF. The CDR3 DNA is TGTGCCAGCAGCCAAGATAGGACGGACAGGGGGTACGAGCAGTACTTC.

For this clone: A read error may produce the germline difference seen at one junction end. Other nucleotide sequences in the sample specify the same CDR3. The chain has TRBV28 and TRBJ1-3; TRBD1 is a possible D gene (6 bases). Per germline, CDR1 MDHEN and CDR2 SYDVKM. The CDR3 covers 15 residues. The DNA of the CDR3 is TGTGCTAGCAGTTTAGTGGGGGCGAAAGGAAACACCATATATTTT. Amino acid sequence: CASSLVGAKGNTIYF.

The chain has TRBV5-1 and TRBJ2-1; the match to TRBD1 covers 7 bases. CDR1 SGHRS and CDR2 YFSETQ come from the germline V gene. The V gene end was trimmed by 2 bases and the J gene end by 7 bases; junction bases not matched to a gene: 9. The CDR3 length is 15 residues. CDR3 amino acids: CASSFLTGLGNEQFF. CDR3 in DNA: TGCGCCAGCAGCTTCCTGACAGGGCTGGGGAATGAGCAGTTCTTC.

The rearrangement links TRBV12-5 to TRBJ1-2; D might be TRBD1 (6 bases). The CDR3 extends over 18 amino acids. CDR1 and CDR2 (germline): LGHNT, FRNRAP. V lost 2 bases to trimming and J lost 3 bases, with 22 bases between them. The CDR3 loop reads CASGLSRPQGQTYYGYTF. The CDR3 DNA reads TGTGCTAGTGGTTTGTCGCGACCCCAAGGACAGACATACTATGGCTACACCTTC. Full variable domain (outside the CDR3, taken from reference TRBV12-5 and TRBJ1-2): DARVTQTPRHKVTEMGQEVTMRCQPILGHNTVFWYRQTMMQGLELLAYFRNRAPLDDSGMPKDRFSAEMPDATLATLKIQPSEPRDSAVYFCASGLSRPQGQTYYGYTFGSGTRLTVV.

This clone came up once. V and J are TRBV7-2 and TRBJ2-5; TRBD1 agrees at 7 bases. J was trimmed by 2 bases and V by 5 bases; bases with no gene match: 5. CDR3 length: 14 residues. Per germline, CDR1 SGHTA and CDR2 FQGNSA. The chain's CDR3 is CASSPIQGQETQYF. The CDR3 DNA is TGTGCCAGCAGCCCCATACAGGGGCAAGAGACCCAGTACTTC.

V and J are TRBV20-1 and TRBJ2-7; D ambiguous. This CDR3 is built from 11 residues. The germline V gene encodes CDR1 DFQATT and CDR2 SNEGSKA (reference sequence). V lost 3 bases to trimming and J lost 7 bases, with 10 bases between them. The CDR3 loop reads CSASAQLEQYF. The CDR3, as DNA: TGCAGTGCTAGTGCCCAGTTAGAGCAGTACTTC.

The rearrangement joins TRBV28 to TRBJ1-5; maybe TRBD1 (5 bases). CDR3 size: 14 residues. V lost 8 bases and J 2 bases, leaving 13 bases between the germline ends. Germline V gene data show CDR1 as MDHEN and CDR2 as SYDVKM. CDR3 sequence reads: CASDRWGGNQPQHF. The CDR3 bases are TGTGCCAGCGATCGATGGGGGGGCAATCAGCCCCAGCATTTT.

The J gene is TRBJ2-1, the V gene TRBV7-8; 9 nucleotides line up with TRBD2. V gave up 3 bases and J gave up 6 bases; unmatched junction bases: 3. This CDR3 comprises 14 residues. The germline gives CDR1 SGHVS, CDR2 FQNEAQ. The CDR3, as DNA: TGTGCCAGCAGCTTTCTAGCGGGACCCAATGAGCAGTTCTTC. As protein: CASSFLAGPNEQFF.

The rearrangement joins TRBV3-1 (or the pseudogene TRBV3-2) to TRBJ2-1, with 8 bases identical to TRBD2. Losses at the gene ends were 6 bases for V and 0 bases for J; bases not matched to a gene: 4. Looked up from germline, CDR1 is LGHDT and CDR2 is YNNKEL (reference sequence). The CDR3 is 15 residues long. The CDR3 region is CASSSSGSSYNEQFF. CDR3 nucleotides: TGTGCCAGCAGTTCGAGCGGGAGCTCCTACAATGAGCAGTTCTTC.

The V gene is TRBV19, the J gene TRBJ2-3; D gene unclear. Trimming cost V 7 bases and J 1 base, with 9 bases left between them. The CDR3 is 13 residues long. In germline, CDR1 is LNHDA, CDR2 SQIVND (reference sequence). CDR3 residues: CASNPLGTDTQYF. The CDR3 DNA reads TGTGCCAGTAACCCACTGGGCACAGATACGCAGTATTTT.

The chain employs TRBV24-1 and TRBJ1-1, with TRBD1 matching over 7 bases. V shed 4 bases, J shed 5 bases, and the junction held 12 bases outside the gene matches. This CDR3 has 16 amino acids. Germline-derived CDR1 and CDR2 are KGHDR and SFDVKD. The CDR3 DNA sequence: TGTGCCACCAGTGACCTACTTGACAGGGTTTGGACTGAAGCTTTCTTT. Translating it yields CATSDLLDRVWTEAFF.

The CDR3 DNA reads TGTGCCAGCAGCTTGGCGATGATAGCGGGAGATGAGCAGTTCTTC. Amino acids: CASSLAMIAGDEQFF. J is TRBJ2-1 and V is TRBV5-6; 9 bases match TRBD2. The CDR3 has 15 amino acids. Trimming removed 0 bases from V and 8 bases from J; junction bases left unmatched: 6. Germline assignment: CDR1 SGHDT and CDR2 YYEEEE.

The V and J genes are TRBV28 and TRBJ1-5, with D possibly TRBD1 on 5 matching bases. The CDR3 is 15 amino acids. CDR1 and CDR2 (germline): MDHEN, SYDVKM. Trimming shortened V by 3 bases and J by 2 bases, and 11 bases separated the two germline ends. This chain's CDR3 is CASSFRASRNQPQHF. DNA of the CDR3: TGTGCCAGCAGTTTCAGGGCATCCCGCAATCAGCCCCAGCATTTT.

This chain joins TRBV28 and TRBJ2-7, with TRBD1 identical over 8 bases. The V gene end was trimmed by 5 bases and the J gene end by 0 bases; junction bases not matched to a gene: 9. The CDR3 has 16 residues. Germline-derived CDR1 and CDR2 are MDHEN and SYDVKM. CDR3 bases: TGTGCCAGCAGTGCAGGGGGCGCCCATAGCTCCTACGAGCAGTACTTC. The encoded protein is CASSAGGAHSSYEQYF.

The CDR3 region has the DNA TGCGCCAGCAGCTTGACCGGACAGGTAGACGGCTACACCTTC. Translation gives CASSLTGQVDGYTF. The chain employs TRBV5-1 and TRBJ1-2; 7 bases are a match to TRBD1. Germline trimming cut 1 base from V and 8 bases from J; bases unmatched to any gene: 8. CDR3 length: 14 amino acids. CDR1 SGHRS and CDR2 YFSETQ come from the germline V gene. Full variable domain (rest looked up from reference TRBV5-1 and TRBJ1-2): KAGVTQTPRYLIKTRGQQVTLSCSPISGHRSVSWYQQTPGQGLQFLFEYFSETQRNKGNFPGRFSGRQFSNSRSEMNVSTLELGDSALYLCASSLTGQVDGYTFGSGTRLTVV.

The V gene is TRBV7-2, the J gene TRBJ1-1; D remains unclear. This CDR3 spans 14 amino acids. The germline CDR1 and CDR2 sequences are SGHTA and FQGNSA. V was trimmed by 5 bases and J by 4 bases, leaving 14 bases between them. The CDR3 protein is CASSRLAEGTEAFF. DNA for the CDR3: TGTGCCAGCAGCCGCCTGGCGGAGGGCACTGAAGCTTTCTTT.

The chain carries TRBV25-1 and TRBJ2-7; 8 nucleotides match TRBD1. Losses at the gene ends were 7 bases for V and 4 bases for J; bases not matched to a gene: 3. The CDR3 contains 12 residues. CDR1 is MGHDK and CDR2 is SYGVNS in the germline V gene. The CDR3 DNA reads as TGTGCCAGCACAGGACAGGGATACGAGCAGTACTTC. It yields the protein CASTGQGYEQYF.

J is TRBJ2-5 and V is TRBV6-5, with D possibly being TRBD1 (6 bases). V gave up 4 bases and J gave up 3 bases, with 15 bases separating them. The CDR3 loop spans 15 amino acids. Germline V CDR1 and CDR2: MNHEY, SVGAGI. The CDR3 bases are TGTGCCAGCAGTTCGGCAGGGGCCGGGGAAGAGACCCAGTACTTC. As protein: CASSSAGAGEETQYF.